This T cell receptor (beta chain) was captured in a study of CD8+CD57+ T cells in acquired aplastic anemia listed by TCRdb under 2018. Looking at the study overall: Extracted DNA from sorted CD4+ and CD8+ cells averaged around 2.9 ug, ranging from about 0.18 to 27.4 ug. CD8+CD57+ expansion was defined as frequency above the mean frequency observed in healthy subjects.

The CDR3 holds 16 amino acids from the cysteine to the phenylalanine. Of all the DNA, just the CDR3 is kept, 48 bases in frame from base 1. V is cut by 0 bases and J by 2 bases, and the space between the germline ends is 12 bases. The germline V gene specifies KGHDR as CDR1 and SFDVKD as CDR2. TCR beta VDJ combination and CDR3 sequence profiling used genomic DNA as the template. An Illumina HiSeq 2000 was used for TCR repertoire sequencing. In the source study's methods: Repertoire assessment relied on Simpson's diversity index, CDR3 size and DJ length profiles, and TRBV/TRBJ rearrangement plots. The most abundant DNA sequence in the deep sequencing data was defined as the immunodominant clone. CDR3 amino acid sequences were screened for sharing across subjects and compared with published repertoires and the VDJdb database. The public reads were reprocessed in TCRdb via fastp at Q25 and MiXCR, keeping in-frame beta chains. Every CDR3 protein is listed once, alongside the most common genes and DNA of its rows. These V and J calls are TCRdb output, not the study's own analysis. This sample is represented by approximately 130,000 distinct CDR3 sequences; 55% to 60% of them were singletons. The ten largest account for roughly 29% of the sample.

Study-wide conclusions, independent of this receptor: Around 27 CD8+ CDR3 sequences were found to be shared between patients and controls, but these sequences appeared to be highly expressed in patients and within the immunodominant clones of the patients. Between patients and healthy controls, no significant difference in CD8+ Simpson's diversity was found (P=0.060).

This clonotype was found a few times. Its antigen is currently not known. No base quality values were provided; no much bigger clone lies one nucleotide off. Flow cytometry had shown CD8+CD57+ cell expansion in the patients selected for sequencing. Severe acquired aplastic anemia was diagnosed in all patients according to International Study of Aplastic Anemia and Agranulocytosis and Camitta criteria. No therapy had been received by the patients at the time of blood sampling. In the study, sorted CD4+ and CD8+ blood T cells from patients with severe aplastic anemia and from healthy subjects underwent deep sequencing of TCR repertoires. In the USA, patient enrollment took place under clinicaltrials.gov protocols 00001620, 01623167, 00001397, 00071045, 00081523 and 00961064. Ficoll-Paque density gradient centrifugation was used to isolate peripheral blood mononuclear cells. Before DNA extraction, CD4+ and CD8+ T cells were sorted with FACS or magnetic beads.

The TCR comes from a human donor with aplastic anemia. The chain uses TRBV24-1 and TRBJ2-5; TRBD1 is a weak D gene call, 6 bases matching. Sequenced: sorted CD4+, CD8+, or CD8+CD57+ T cells (not recorded which) from PBMCs. The CDR3 amino acid sequence is: CATSDLTTGGQETQYF. The DNA is as follows: TGTGCCACCAGTGATTTGACGACAGGAGGTCAAGAGACCCAGTACTTC.